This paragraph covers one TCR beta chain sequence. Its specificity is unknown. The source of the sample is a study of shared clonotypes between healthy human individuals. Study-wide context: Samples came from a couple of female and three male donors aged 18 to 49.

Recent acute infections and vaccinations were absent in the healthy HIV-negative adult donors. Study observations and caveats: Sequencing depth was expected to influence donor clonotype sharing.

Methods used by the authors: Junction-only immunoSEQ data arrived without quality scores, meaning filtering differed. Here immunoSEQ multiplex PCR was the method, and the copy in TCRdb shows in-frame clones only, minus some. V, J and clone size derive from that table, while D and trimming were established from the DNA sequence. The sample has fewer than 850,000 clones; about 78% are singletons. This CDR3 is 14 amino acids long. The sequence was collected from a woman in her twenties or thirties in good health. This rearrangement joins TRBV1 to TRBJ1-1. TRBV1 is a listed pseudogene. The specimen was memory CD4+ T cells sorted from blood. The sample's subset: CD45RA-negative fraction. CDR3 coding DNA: TGCACCAGCAGCCAAGAAAGGGGGGCCCCTGAAGCTTTCTTT. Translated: CTSSQERGAPEAFF.